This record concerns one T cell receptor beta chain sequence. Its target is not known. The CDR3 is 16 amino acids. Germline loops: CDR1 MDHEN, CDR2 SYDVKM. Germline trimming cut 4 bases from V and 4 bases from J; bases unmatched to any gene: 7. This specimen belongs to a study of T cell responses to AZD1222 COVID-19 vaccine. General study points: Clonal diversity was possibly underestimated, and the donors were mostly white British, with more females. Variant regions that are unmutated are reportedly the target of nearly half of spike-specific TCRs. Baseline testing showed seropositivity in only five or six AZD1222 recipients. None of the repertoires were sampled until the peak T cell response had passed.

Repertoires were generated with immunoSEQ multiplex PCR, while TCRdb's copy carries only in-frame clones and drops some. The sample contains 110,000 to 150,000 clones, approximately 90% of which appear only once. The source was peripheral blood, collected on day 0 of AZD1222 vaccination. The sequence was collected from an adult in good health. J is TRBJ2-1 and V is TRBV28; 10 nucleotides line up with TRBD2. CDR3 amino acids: CASSSGTSVRYNEQFF. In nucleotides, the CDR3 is TGTGCCAGCAGTTCCGGGACTAGCGTTAGATACAATGAGCAGTTCTTC.